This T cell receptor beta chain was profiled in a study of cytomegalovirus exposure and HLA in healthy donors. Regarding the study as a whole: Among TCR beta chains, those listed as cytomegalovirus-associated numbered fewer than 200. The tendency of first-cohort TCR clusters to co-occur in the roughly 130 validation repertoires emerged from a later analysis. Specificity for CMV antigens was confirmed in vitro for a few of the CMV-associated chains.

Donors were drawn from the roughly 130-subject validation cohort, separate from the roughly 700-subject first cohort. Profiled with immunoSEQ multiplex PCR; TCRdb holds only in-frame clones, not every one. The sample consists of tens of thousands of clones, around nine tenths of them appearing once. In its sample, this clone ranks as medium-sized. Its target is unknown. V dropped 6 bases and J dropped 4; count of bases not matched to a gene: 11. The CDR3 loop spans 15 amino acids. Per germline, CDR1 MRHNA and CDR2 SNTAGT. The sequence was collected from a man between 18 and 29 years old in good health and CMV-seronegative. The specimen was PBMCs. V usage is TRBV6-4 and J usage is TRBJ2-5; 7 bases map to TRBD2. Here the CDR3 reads CASSPGAGVGETQYF. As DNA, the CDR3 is TGTGCCAGCAGCCCCGGGGCGGGAGTTGGAGAGACCCAGTACTTC.